Listed below are T cell receptor beta chains from one sample, sequenced in a study of cytotoxic CD8 clonotypes in ibrutinib-treated CLL. The method was immunoSEQ multiplex PCR; TCRdb's version includes in-frame clones alone and lacks a portion of them. This table holds a few hundred thousand clones, around 66% found once. The specimen was PBMCs, collected after 36 months of ibrutinib treatment. These receptors came from a human donor with chronic lymphocytic leukemia. Both conserved end residues are part of each CDR3. The D gene is left open where the match is weak. Clone size is shown for a subset of rows, as once, few, many or a class of expanded clone.

j_call: TRBJ1-2; v_call: TRBV7-6; d_call: NA; clone_size: NA; cdr3_aa: CASSPTGRKNYGYTF; cdr3_nt: TGTGCCAGCAGCCCAACAGGGAGGAAAAACTATGGCTACACCTTC
j_call: TRBJ2-7; v_call: TRBV5-6; d_call: TRBD2; clone_size: NA; cdr3_aa: CASSPSGTSGIYGEQYF; cdr3_nt: TGTGCCAGCAGCCCCTCCGGGACTAGCGGGATCTATGGTGAGCAGTACTTC
j_call: TRBJ1-2; v_call: TRBV6-5; d_call: NA; clone_size: NA; cdr3_aa: CASSRAADRSYGYTF; cdr3_nt: TGTGCCAGCAGCCGAGCGGCGGACCGCTCCTATGGCTACACCTTC
j_call: TRBJ2-6; v_call: TRBV6-1; d_call: NA; clone_size: few; cdr3_aa: CARSGANVLTF; cdr3_nt: TGTGCCAGGTCTGGGGCCAACGTCCTGACTTTC
j_call: TRBJ1-2; v_call: TRBV5-1; d_call: NA; clone_size: NA; cdr3_aa: CASSPDVRNGYTF; cdr3_nt: TGCGCCAGCAGCCCGGACGTCAGAAATGGCTACACCTTC
j_call: TRBJ1-2; v_call: TRBV6-5; d_call: TRBD1; clone_size: NA; cdr3_aa: CASSYTGQGLSGYTF; cdr3_nt: TGTGCCAGCAGTTACACGGGACAGGGGTTGTCTGGCTACACCTTC
j_call: TRBJ2-2; v_call: TRBV27; d_call: NA; clone_size: NA; cdr3_aa: CASGHYGELFF; cdr3_nt: TGTGCCAGCGGGCACTACGGGGAGCTGTTTTTT
j_call: TRBJ2-7; v_call: TRBV7-2; d_call: NA; clone_size: NA; cdr3_aa: CASSSSSYEQYF; cdr3_nt: TGTGCCAGCAGTTCAAGCTCCTACGAGCAGTACTTC
j_call: TRBJ1-3; v_call: TRBV4-1; d_call: NA; clone_size: once; cdr3_aa: CASSQDRGSGNTIYF; cdr3_nt: TGCGCCAGCAGCCAAGATAGGGGATCAGGAAACACCATATATTTT
j_call: TRBJ2-3; v_call: TRBV29-1; d_call: NA; clone_size: NA; cdr3_aa: CSVLSGLSTDTQYF; cdr3_nt: TGCAGCGTCCTTTCGGGGCTAAGCACAGATACGCAGTATTTT
j_call: TRBJ2-1; v_call: TRBV5-4; d_call: NA; clone_size: NA; cdr3_aa: CASSPSSPGFYNEQFF; cdr3_nt: TGTGCCAGCAGTCCTTCGTCCCCGGGATTCTACAATGAGCAGTTCTTC
j_call: TRBJ1-2; v_call: TRBV7-9; d_call: NA; clone_size: few; cdr3_aa: CASSPLGRLHYGYTF; cdr3_nt: TGTGCCAGCAGCCCCCTGGGTCGGTTACACTATGGCTACACCTTC
j_call: TRBJ2-7; v_call: TRBV20-1; d_call: NA; clone_size: NA; cdr3_aa: CSARLSYEQYF; cdr3_nt: TGCAGTGCTAGACTAAGCTACGAGCAGTACTTC
j_call: TRBJ2-1; v_call: TRBV15; d_call: NA; clone_size: NA; cdr3_aa: CATSSRLAHNEQFF; cdr3_nt: TGTGCCACCAGCAGTCGCCTGGCCCACAATGAGCAGTTCTTC
j_call: TRBJ1-1; v_call: TRBV9; d_call: NA; clone_size: once; cdr3_aa: CASSVRSGRANTEAFF; cdr3_nt: TGTGCCAGCAGCGTCCGGAGCGGGAGGGCGAACACTGAAGCTTTCTTT
j_call: TRBJ2-7; v_call: TRBV6-7; d_call: NA; clone_size: NA; cdr3_aa: CASPGSSYEQYF; cdr3_nt: TGTGCCAGCCCGGGGTCGTCCTACGAGCAGTACTTC
j_call: TRBJ2-1; v_call: TRBV4-1; d_call: TRBD2; clone_size: NA; cdr3_aa: CASSQAGLAEGDEQFF; cdr3_nt: TGCGCCAGCAGCCAGGCGGGACTAGCGGAGGGGGATGAGCAGTTCTTC
j_call: TRBJ1-5; v_call: TRBV7-8; d_call: TRBD1; clone_size: NA; cdr3_aa: CASSHRDRRYSNQPQHF; cdr3_nt: TGTGCCAGCAGCCACCGGGACAGGAGATATAGCAATCAGCCCCAGCATTTT
j_call: TRBJ2-7; v_call: TRBV6-5; d_call: NA; clone_size: once; cdr3_aa: CASRKSAPFEQYF; cdr3_nt: TGTGCCAGCAGAAAGAGCGCGCCTTTCGAGCAGTACTTC
j_call: TRBJ2-5; v_call: TRBV27; d_call: NA; clone_size: once; cdr3_aa: CASRRGVGGETQYF; cdr3_nt: TGTGCCAGCAGAAGGGGGGTGGGGGGAGAGACCCAGTACTTC
j_call: TRBJ2-3; v_call: TRBV9; d_call: NA; clone_size: NA; cdr3_aa: CASSVEPGWYGTDTQYF; cdr3_nt: TGTGCCAGCAGCGTAGAGCCAGGGTGGTATGGCACAGATACGCAGTATTTT
j_call: TRBJ1-2; v_call: TRBV28; d_call: TRBD1; clone_size: NA; cdr3_aa: CASSSPGQGADGYTF; cdr3_nt: TGTGCCAGCAGTTCTCCGGGACAGGGGGCTGATGGCTACACCTTC
j_call: TRBJ1-2; v_call: TRBV2; d_call: TRBD1; clone_size: NA; cdr3_aa: CAKRTGGAYGYTF; cdr3_nt: TGTGCCAAAAGGACAGGGGGCGCTTATGGCTACACCTTC
j_call: TRBJ2-7; v_call: TRBV18; d_call: NA; clone_size: NA; cdr3_aa: CASSPWGSVSYEQYF; cdr3_nt: TGTGCCAGCTCACCATGGGGGTCAGTCTCCTACGAGCAGTACTTC
j_call: TRBJ2-1; v_call: TRBV2; d_call: TRBD2; clone_size: NA; cdr3_aa: CASSRTSGRLFPNEQFF; cdr3_nt: TGTGCCAGCAGTAGGACTAGCGGGAGACTATTCCCCAATGAGCAGTTCTTC
j_call: TRBJ2-3; v_call: TRBV5-1; d_call: TRBD2; clone_size: few; cdr3_aa: CASSLDSLAGGDTQYF; cdr3_nt: TGCGCCAGCAGCCTAGACAGCCTAGCGGGGGGAGATACGCAGTATTTT
j_call: TRBJ1-3; v_call: TRBV11-2; d_call: NA; clone_size: NA; cdr3_aa: CASSLVRNTIYF; cdr3_nt: TGTGCCAGCAGCTTAGTTAGAAACACCATATATTTT
j_call: TRBJ2-7; v_call: TRBV5-1; d_call: TRBD2; clone_size: NA; cdr3_aa: CASSLRGGYEQYF; cdr3_nt: TGCGCCAGCAGCTTACGCGGGGGGTACGAGCAGTACTTC
j_call: TRBJ2-3; v_call: TRBV29-1; d_call: NA; clone_size: NA; cdr3_aa: CSVGPSRRGTDTQYF; cdr3_nt: TGCAGCGTTGGCCCCTCTCGTCGGGGCACAGATACGCAGTATTTT
j_call: TRBJ2-2; v_call: TRBV7-7; d_call: NA; clone_size: NA; cdr3_aa: CASSLEGPGSGTGELFF; cdr3_nt: TGTGCCAGCAGCTTAGAGGGTCCCGGGAGTGGCACCGGGGAGCTGTTTTTT
j_call: TRBJ2-1; v_call: TRBV2; d_call: TRBD2; clone_size: few; cdr3_aa: CASSGEGIYNEQFF; cdr3_nt: TGTGCCAGCAGTGGGGAGGGGATTTACAATGAGCAGTTCTTC
j_call: TRBJ1-5; v_call: TRBV6-6; d_call: NA; clone_size: few; cdr3_aa: CAGSPRAADSNQPQHF; cdr3_nt: TGTGCCGGCTCCCCTCGGGCGGCAGACTCTAATCAGCCCCAGCATTTT
j_call: TRBJ1-3; v_call: TRBV12-2; d_call: NA; clone_size: NA; cdr3_aa: CASRLGEAYF; cdr3_nt: TGTGCAAGTCGCTTAGGGGAGGCATATTTT
j_call: TRBJ2-1; v_call: TRBV5-4; d_call: TRBD2; clone_size: NA; cdr3_aa: CASSYSGLVRGGEQFF; cdr3_nt: TGTGCCAGCAGCTACTCGGGACTAGTGCGGGGTGGTGAGCAGTTCTTC
j_call: TRBJ1-4; v_call: TRBV6-6; d_call: NA; clone_size: NA; cdr3_aa: CASSPSLRVTNEKLFF; cdr3_nt: TGTGCCAGCAGTCCTAGCCTTAGGGTTACTAATGAAAAACTGTTTTTT
j_call: TRBJ2-6; v_call: TRBV4-2; d_call: NA; clone_size: once; cdr3_aa: CASSQASLWEFGANVLTF; cdr3_nt: TGTGCCAGCAGCCAAGCGTCTTTATGGGAGTTTGGGGCCAACGTCCTGACTTTC
j_call: TRBJ2-3; v_call: TRBV2; d_call: NA; clone_size: few; cdr3_aa: CASTQILSTDTQYF; cdr3_nt: TGTGCCAGCACCCAAATACTTAGCACAGATACGCAGTATTTT
j_call: TRBJ1-5; v_call: TRBV18; d_call: TRBD1; clone_size: once; cdr3_aa: CASSPAQGRRNQPQHF; cdr3_nt: TGTGCCAGCTCACCAGCACAGGGGAGACGCAATCAGCCCCAGCATTTT
j_call: TRBJ2-7; v_call: TRBV27; d_call: NA; clone_size: NA; cdr3_aa: CASSIRDHDEQYF; cdr3_nt: TGTGCCAGCAGTATCCGGGACCATGACGAGCAGTACTTC
j_call: TRBJ1-2; v_call: TRBV15; d_call: NA; clone_size: NA; cdr3_aa: CATSRDAGVRAYGYTF; cdr3_nt: TGTGCCACCAGCAGAGATGCGGGGGTTAGAGCCTATGGCTACACCTTC
j_call: TRBJ2-3; v_call: TRBV5-4; d_call: TRBD2; clone_size: NA; cdr3_aa: CAGHTSGISLDTQYF; cdr3_nt: TGTGCCGGACATACTAGCGGGATAAGTTTGGATACGCAGTATTTT
j_call: TRBJ2-7; v_call: TRBV6-6; d_call: TRBD2; clone_size: few; cdr3_aa: CASSYEGGPREQYF; cdr3_nt: TGTGCCAGCAGTTACGAGGGAGGGCCTCGGGAGCAGTACTTC
j_call: TRBJ2-7; v_call: TRBV11-2; d_call: NA; clone_size: few; cdr3_aa: CASRTMSSYEQYF; cdr3_nt: TGTGCCAGCAGGACTATGAGCTCCTACGAGCAGTACTTC
j_call: TRBJ2-6; v_call: TRBV7-3; d_call: NA; clone_size: NA; cdr3_aa: CASSLRGRASSGANVLTF; cdr3_nt: TGTGCCAGCAGCTTAAGGGGCAGAGCTAGCTCTGGGGCCAACGTCCTGACTTTC
j_call: TRBJ2-3; v_call: TRBV29-1; d_call: TRBD2; clone_size: NA; cdr3_aa: CSARTRGEGAWDTQYF; cdr3_nt: TGCAGCGCCAGAACCCGAGGGGAGGGAGCCTGGGATACGCAGTATTTT
j_call: TRBJ2-7; v_call: TRBV7-9; d_call: NA; clone_size: few; cdr3_aa: CASSSTGTYEQYF; cdr3_nt: TGTGCCAGCAGCTCCACCGGGACCTACGAGCAGTACTTC
j_call: TRBJ1-3; v_call: TRBV7-8; d_call: TRBD1; clone_size: NA; cdr3_aa: CASSLRRQGAGNTIYF; cdr3_nt: TGTGCCAGCAGCTTACGGAGACAGGGGGCTGGAAACACCATATATTTT
j_call: TRBJ2-2; v_call: TRBV4-1; d_call: TRBD1; clone_size: once; cdr3_aa: CASSRPGQGSPGELFF; cdr3_nt: TGCGCCAGCAGCCGTCCTGGACAGGGATCCCCCGGGGAGCTGTTTTTT
j_call: TRBJ2-1; v_call: TRBV4-3; d_call: NA; clone_size: NA; cdr3_aa: CASSQDLAREQFF; cdr3_nt: TGCGCCAGCAGCCAAGATCTAGCACGTGAGCAGTTCTTC
j_call: TRBJ2-2; v_call: TRBV11-1; d_call: TRBD1; clone_size: NA; cdr3_aa: CASSRRPQGAHTGELFF; cdr3_nt: TGTGCCAGCAGCCGGAGACCGCAGGGGGCACATACCGGGGAGCTGTTTTTT
j_call: TRBJ2-5; v_call: TRBV5-1; d_call: NA; clone_size: NA; cdr3_aa: CASSLGLIQETQYF; cdr3_nt: TGCGCCAGCAGCTTGGGACTAATTCAAGAGACCCAGTACTTC
j_call: TRBJ2-3; v_call: TRBV5-6; d_call: TRBD2; clone_size: NA; cdr3_aa: CASSLASPLAGITDTQYF; cdr3_nt: TGTGCCAGCAGCTTGGCTTCCCCACTAGCGGGGATCACAGATACGCAGTATTTT
j_call: TRBJ2-2; v_call: TRBV7-3; d_call: NA; clone_size: NA; cdr3_aa: CASSLRILGGELFF; cdr3_nt: TGTGCCAGCAGCTTGCGGATTCTGGGCGGGGAGCTGTTTTTT
j_call: TRBJ2-6; v_call: TRBV2; d_call: NA; clone_size: NA; cdr3_aa: CASSERRRRFSGANVLTF; cdr3_nt: TGTGCCAGCAGTGAAAGACGACGGCGCTTCTCTGGGGCCAACGTCCTGACTTTC
j_call: TRBJ2-2; v_call: TRBV30; d_call: TRBD2; clone_size: once; cdr3_aa: CAWRVTSERNTGELFF; cdr3_nt: TGTGCCTGGAGGGTGACTAGCGAGCGAAACACCGGGGAGCTGTTTTTT
j_call: TRBJ1-5; v_call: TRBV28; d_call: NA; clone_size: few; cdr3_aa: CASSPILGHQPQHF; cdr3_nt: TGTGCCAGCAGCCCCATACTTGGTCATCAGCCCCAGCATTTT
j_call: TRBJ1-2; v_call: TRBV15; d_call: NA; clone_size: NA; cdr3_aa: CATSSRQVAEGDGYTF; cdr3_nt: TGTGCCACCAGCTCAAGACAGGTCGCGGAAGGGGATGGCTACACCTTC
j_call: TRBJ1-1; v_call: TRBV7-9; d_call: TRBD1; clone_size: NA; cdr3_aa: CASSPRQGKSGTEAFF; cdr3_nt: TGTGCCAGCAGCCCCAGACAGGGCAAAAGCGGCACTGAAGCTTTCTTT
j_call: TRBJ2-5; v_call: TRBV6-1; d_call: NA; clone_size: NA; cdr3_aa: CASSDPGGPLWETQYF; cdr3_nt: TGTGCCAGCAGTGACCCGGGCGGCCCGCTCTGGGAGACCCAGTACTTC